This TCR beta chain is from a study of blood T cell repertoires in COVID-19. V shed 4 bases and J 8 bases; nucleotides not matched to a gene: 4. This CDR3 spans 12 amino acids. Germline V gene data show CDR1 as SGHDT and CDR2 as YYEEEE. TCRdb's table, derived via immunoSEQ multiplex PCR, lists solely in-frame clones and lacks some. The table includes some 200,000 clones, roughly 84% detected once. The specimen was PBMCs or T cells enriched from blood (not recorded which). The chain links TRBV5-6 to TRBJ1-2; TRBD1 matches 8 bases. This TCR derives from a man aged 30 to 39 in a cohort exposed to, infected with or recovered from COVID-19 (not recorded which). CDR3 in DNA: TGTGCCAGCAGCCTGGACAGGGTCGGCTACACCTTC. This sequence encodes CASSLDRVGYTF.